The following is a T cell receptor beta chain sequence with its context. Its antigen is still unknown. The sample originates from a study of monozygotic twins with inflammatory bowel disease (dated by TCRdb to between 2018 and 2021). Background on the whole study: A total of roughly 28 monozygotic twin pairs were included in the full study, comprising nine German pairs (four IBD-concordant, five IBD-discordant) and 19 IBD-discordant Danish pairs. The search for disease-associated traits relied mainly on comparing IBD patients with their genetically identical healthy co-twins within discordant pairs. Each individual had, on average, about 151 000 unique TCRalpha sequences and 181 000 unique TCRbeta sequences available for analysis. The full study reports these points: IBD patients had lower TCRbeta repertoire diversity, measured by the inverse Simpson index, than their healthy co-twins. Because patients received different immunosuppressive treatments, the repertoires may have picked up extra background noise and variability between individuals. Repertoire similarity did not differ between concordant and discordant twins, possibly due to limited statistical power. Different T cell subtypes could not be distinguished in the analysis. No single strong signal or clonotype linked to IBD turned up in the results, so the idea that one exists was not supported. Fewer clonotypes were shared with other individuals by IBD patients than by healthy twins, most markedly in patients showing signs of disease activity.

From each donor, an approximately 2.5 ml peripheral blood sample was drawn into PAXgene tubes and stored at -80 degrees C. Without T cell sorting, total RNA was isolated from whole blood using the PAXgene blood miRNA kit on an automated QIAcube. Peripheral blood from monozygotic twin pairs, either concordant or discordant for inflammatory bowel disease, underwent deep TCRalpha and TCRbeta repertoire profiling that used unique molecular barcoding. Smoking habits were recorded for all twin pairs, and each individual was classified as a current, former or never smoker. The method was 5' RACE. Each TCR library was prepared from roughly 3,800 ng of total RNA. For each sample, cDNA was synthesized in eight separate reactions using SMARTScribe reverse transcriptase. During cDNA synthesis, unique molecular identifiers containing a 6-nucleotide sample barcode were introduced by template switching. Two nested PCRs of about 15 and 9 cycles amplified the TCRalpha and TCRbeta cDNA, and bead purification followed each PCR. Before amplification, the cDNA was treated with uracil DNA-glycosylase and purified using the QIAquick PCR purification kit. The second PCR was the step at which Illumina TruSeq-compatible adapters and sample-specific barcodes were added. TapeStation and Qubit were used to check library quality and concentration, and around 4.7 ng of each library was pooled. Sequencing of the pooled libraries was done on an Illumina HiSeq2500 single-index Rapid Run using custom sequencing primers and 2 x 100 bp reads. The study's own analysis went as follows. MiGEC version 1.2.6 was used for UMI-based consensus assembly to correct PCR and sequencing errors. MiXCR version 2.1.1 handled V(D)J alignment, clonotype assembly and CDR3 extraction. To normalise gene usage, clonotype sharing and MAIT/NKT TCR abundance, the top 1000, 10 000 and 20 000 clonotypes in each sample were analysed. After downsampling to 27 000 UMIs, diversity was calculated as the inverse Simpson index using the vegan R package. Paired Mann-Whitney U tests were applied to discordant twin pairs, and Benjamini-Hochberg correction was used for multiple testing. The reads were reprocessed in TCRdb, with one entry per CDR3 protein sequence and no accompanying DNA. TCRdb, not the original authors, processed these V and J calls. This sample's records show 300,000 to 350,000 distinct CDR3 sequences. Around 2% of the sample goes to the ten largest clones.

Looking up the germline V gene (reference sequence) yields CDR1 SEHNR and CDR2 FQNEAQ. The CDR3, from cysteine to phenylalanine, totals 15 residues. The protein alone is recorded here. The chain is made from TRBV7-9 and TRBJ1-1; with no DNA, the TCRdb D assignment of TRBD1 cannot be verified. Sequenced sample: blood. The source is a human donor with ulcerative colitis or Crohn's disease, or a healthy co-twin of an affected twin (not recorded which). The encoded CDR3 is CASSLALGVVTEAFF.